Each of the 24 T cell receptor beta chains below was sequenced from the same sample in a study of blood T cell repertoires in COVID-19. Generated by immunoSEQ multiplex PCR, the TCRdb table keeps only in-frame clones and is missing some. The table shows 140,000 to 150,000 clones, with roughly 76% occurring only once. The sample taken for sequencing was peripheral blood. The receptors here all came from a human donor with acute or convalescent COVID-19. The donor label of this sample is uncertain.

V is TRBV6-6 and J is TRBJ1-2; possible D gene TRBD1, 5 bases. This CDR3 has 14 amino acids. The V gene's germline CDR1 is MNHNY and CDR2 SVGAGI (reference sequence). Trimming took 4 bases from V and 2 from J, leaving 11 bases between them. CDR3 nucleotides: TGTGCCAGCAGTTTCCTTGGGGGGAACTATGGCTACACCTTC. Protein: CASSFLGGNYGYTF.

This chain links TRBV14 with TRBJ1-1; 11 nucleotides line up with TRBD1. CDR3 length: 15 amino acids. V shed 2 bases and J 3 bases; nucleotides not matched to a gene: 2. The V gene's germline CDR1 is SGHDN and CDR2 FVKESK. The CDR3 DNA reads TGTGCCAGCAGCCAACCGGGACAGGGGGACACTGAAGCTTTCTTT. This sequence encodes CASSQPGQGDTEAFF.

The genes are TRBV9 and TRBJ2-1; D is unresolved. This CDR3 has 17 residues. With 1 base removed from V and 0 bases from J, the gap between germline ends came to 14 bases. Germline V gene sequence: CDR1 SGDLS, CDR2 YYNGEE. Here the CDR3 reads CASSVRVALLSYNEQFF. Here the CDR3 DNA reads TGTGCCAGCAGCGTACGGGTAGCCCTCCTCTCCTACAATGAGCAGTTCTTC.

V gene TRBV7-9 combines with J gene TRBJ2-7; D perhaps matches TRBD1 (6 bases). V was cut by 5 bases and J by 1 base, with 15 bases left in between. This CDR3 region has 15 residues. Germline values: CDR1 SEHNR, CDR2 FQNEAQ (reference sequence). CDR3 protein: CASSRSPGTSYEQYF. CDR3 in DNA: TGTGCCAGCAGCAGATCCCCGGGGACATCCTACGAGCAGTACTTC.

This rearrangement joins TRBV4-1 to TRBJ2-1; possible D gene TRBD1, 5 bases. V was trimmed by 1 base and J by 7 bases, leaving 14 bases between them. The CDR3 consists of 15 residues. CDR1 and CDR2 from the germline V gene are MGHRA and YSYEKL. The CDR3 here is CASSQGGQTANEQFF. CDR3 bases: TGCGCCAGCAGCCAAGGGGGCCAGACGGCGAATGAGCAGTTCTTC.

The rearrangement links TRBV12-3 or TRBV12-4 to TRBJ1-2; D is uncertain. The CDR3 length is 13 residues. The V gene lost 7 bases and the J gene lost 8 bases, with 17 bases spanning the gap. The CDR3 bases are TGTGCCAGCATTCCCGAAACCGGGAGAGGCTACACCTTC. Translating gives CASIPETGRGYTF.

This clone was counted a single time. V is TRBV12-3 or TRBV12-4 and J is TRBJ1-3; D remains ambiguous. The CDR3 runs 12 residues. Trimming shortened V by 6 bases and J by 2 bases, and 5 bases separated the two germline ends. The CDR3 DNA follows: TGTGCCAGCAGGAGCCCTGGAAACACCATATATTTT. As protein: CASRSPGNTIYF.

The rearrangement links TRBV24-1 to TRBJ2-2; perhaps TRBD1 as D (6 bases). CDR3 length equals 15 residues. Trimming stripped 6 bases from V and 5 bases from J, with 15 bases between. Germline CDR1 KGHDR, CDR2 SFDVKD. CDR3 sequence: CATSRGQSLTGELFF. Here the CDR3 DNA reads TGTGCCACCAGTCGCGGACAGAGCTTAACCGGGGAGCTGTTTTTT.

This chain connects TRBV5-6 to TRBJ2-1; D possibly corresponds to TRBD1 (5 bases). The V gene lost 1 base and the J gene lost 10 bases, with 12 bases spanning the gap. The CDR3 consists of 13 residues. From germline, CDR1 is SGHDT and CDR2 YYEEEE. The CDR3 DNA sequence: TGTGCCAGCAGCTTGATCTCAGGGATCGAGCAGTTCTTC. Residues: CASSLISGIEQFF. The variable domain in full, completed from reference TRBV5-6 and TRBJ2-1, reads DAGVTQSPTHLIKTRGQQVTLRCSPKSGHDTVSWYQQALGQGPQFIFQYYEEEERQRGNFPDRFSGHQFPNYSSELNVNALLLGDSALYLCASSLISGIEQFFGPGTRLTVL.

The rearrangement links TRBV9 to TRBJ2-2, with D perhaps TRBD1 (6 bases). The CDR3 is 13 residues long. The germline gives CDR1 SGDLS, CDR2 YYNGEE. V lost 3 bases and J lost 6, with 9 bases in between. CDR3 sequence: CASSASGAGELFF. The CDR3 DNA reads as TGTGCCAGCAGCGCGTCAGGGGCCGGGGAGCTGTTTTTT.

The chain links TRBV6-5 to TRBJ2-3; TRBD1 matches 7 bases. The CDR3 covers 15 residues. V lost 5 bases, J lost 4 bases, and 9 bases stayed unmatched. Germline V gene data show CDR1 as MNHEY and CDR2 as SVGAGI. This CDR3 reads CASSIGTAVPDTQYF. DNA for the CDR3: TGTGCCAGCAGTATCGGGACAGCTGTCCCAGATACGCAGTATTTT.

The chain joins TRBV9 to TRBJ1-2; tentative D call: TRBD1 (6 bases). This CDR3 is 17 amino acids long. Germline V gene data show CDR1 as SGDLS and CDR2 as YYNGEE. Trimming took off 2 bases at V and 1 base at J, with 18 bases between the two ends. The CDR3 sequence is CASSVHPGGGHNYGYTF. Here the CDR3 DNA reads TGTGCCAGCAGCGTCCATCCGGGGGGCGGTCATAACTATGGCTACACCTTC.

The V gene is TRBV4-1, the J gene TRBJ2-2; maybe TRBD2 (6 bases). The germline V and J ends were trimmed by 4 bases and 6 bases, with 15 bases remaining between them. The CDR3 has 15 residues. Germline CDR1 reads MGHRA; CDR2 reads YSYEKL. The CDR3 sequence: CASSPTLAGSGELFF. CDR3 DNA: TGCGCCAGCAGCCCCACTCTTGCGGGGTCCGGGGAGCTGTTTTTT.

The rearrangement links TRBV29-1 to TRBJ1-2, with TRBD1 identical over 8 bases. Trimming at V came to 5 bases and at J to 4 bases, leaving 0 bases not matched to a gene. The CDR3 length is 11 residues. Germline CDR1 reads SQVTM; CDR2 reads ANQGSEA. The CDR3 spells CSVTGGYGYTF. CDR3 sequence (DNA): TGCAGCGTTACAGGGGGCTATGGCTACACCTTC.

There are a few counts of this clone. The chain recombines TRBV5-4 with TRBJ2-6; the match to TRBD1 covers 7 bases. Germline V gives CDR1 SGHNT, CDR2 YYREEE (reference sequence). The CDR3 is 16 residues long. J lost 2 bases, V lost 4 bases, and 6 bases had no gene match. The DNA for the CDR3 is TGTGCCAGCAGCAACCAGGGGGTTGCTGGGGCCAACGTCCTGACTTTC. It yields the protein CASSNQGVAGANVLTF.

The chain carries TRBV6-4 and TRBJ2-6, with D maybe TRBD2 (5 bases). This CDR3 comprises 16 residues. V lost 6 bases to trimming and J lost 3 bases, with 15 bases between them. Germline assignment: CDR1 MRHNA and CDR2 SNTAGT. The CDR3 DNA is TGTGCCAGCAGCGCCTCTCACGGGGTTGGGGCCAACGTCCTGACTTTC. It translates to CASSASHGVGANVLTF.

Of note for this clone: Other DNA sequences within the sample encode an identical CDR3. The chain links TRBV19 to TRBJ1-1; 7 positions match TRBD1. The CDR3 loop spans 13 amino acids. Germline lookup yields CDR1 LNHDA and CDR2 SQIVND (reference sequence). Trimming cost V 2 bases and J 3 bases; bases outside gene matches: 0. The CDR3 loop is CASSITGDTEAFF. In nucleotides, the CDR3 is TGTGCCAGTAGTATAACAGGGGACACTGAAGCTTTCTTT.

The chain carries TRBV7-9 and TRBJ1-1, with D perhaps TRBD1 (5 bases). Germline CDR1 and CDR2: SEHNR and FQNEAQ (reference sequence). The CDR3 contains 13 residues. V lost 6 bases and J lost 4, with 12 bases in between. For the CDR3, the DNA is TGTGCCAGCAGTTCACAGGAGGGCACTGAAGCTTTCTTT. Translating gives CASSSQEGTEAFF.

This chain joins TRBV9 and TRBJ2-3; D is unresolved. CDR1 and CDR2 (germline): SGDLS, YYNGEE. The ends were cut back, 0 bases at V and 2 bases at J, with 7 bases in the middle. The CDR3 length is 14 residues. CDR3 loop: CASSVAYATDTQYF. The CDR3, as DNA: TGTGCCAGCAGCGTAGCCTACGCCACAGATACGCAGTATTTT.

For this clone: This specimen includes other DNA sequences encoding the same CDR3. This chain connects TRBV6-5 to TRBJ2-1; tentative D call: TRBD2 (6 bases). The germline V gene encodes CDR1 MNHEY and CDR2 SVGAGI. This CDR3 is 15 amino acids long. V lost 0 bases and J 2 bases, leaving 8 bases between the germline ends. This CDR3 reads CASSYSGGAYNEQFF. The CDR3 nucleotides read TGTGCCAGCAGTTACTCGGGCGGGGCCTACAATGAGCAGTTCTTC.

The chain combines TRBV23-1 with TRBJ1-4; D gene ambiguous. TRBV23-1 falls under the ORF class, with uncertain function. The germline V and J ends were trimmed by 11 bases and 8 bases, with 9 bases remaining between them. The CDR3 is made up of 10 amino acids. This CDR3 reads CADYREKLFF. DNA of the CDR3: TGCGCCGATTACCGGGAAAAACTGTTTTTT.

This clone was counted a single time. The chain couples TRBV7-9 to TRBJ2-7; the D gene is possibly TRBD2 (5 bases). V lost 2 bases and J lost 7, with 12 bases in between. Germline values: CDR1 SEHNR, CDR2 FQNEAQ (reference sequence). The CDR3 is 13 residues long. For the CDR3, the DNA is TGTGCCAGCAGCTTAAGGGTTTCGGGGGAGCAGTACTTC. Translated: CASSLRVSGEQYF.

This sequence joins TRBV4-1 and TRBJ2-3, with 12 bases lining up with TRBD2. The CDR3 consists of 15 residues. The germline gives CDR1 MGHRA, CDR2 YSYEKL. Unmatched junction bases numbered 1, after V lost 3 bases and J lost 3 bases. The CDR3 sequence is CASSQTSGGTDTQYF. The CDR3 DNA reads TGCGCCAGCAGCCAGACTAGCGGGGGAACAGATACGCAGTATTTT.

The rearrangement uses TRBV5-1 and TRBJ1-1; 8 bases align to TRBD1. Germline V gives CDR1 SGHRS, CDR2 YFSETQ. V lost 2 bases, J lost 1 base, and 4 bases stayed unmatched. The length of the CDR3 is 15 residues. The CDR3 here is CASSLIGTGNTEAFF. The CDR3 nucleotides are TGCGCCAGCAGCTTAATCGGGACAGGGAACACTGAAGCTTTCTTT.